This T cell receptor beta chain was identified in a study of shared clonotypes between healthy human individuals. This CDR3 has 18 residues. V shed 4 bases and J shed 4 bases, with 23 bases lying between them. In germline, CDR1 is MNHNS, CDR2 SASEGT. Study-level points and caveats: When naive CD4 clonotypes were compared across a handful of donors, 4% to 5.5% were shared. When compared with the clonotypes that were shared by all four sorted-subset donors, the non-shared clonotypes turned out to have lower generation probabilities.

Nashville, Tennessee was home to all donors, each a Caucasian adult. CD4+ cell separation produced CD45RA+ naive and CD45RA-negative memory subsets. Details on this clone: The antigen is undetermined.

The protocol was immunoSEQ multiplex PCR, while the TCRdb copy is restricted to in-frame clones and leaves out a portion. The repertoire consists of 2.5 million or so clones, with roughly 92% occurring once and the leading ten covering 0.13% to 0.15%. J is TRBJ1-5 and V is TRBV6-1; D not resolved. What was sequenced was naive CD4+ T cells sorted from blood. Described subset: CD45RA+ positively selected. The sequence came from a man aged 18 to 30 in good health. This chain's CDR3 is CASSGRAVQGSGNQPQHF. Written as DNA, the CDR3 is TGTGCCAGCAGTGGAAGGGCCGTCCAAGGATCGGGGAATCAGCCCCAGCATTTT.